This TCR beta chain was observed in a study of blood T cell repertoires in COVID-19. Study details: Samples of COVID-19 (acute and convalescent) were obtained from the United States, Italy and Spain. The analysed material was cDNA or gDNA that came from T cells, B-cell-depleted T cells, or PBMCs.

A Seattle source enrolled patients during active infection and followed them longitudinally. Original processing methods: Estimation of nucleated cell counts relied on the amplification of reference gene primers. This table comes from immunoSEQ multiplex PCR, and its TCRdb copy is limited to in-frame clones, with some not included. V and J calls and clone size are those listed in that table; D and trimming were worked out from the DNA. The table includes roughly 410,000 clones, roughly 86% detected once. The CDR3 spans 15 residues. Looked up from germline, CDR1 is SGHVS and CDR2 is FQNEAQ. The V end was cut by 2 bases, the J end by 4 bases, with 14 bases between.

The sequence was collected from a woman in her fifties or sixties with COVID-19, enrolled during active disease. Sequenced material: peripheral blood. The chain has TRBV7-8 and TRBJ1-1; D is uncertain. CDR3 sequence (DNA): TGTGCCAGCAGCTTATGGCTCGGTCCGGGCACTGAAGCTTTCTTT. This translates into CASSLWLGPGTEAFF.